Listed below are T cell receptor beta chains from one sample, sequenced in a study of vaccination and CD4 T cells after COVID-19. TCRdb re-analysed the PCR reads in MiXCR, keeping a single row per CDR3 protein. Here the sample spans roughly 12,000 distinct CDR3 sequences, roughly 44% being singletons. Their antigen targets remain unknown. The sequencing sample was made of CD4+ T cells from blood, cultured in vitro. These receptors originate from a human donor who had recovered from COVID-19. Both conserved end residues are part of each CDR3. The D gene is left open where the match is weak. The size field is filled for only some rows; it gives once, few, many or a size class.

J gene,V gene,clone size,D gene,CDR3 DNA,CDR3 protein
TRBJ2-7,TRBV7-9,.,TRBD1,TGTGCCAGCAGCAAAATTACAGGGGCCTGGGACGAGCAGTACTTC,CASSKITGAWDEQYF
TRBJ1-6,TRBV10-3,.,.,TGTGCCATCAGTGAGGGGGGGGCCCCAGGAGTGGTGGCCTTAAATTCACCCCTCCACTTT,CAISEGGAPGVVALNSPLHF
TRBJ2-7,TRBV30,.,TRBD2,TGTGCCTGGAGTTTCGGGACTATCACTTACGAGCAGTACTTC,CAWSFGTITYEQYF
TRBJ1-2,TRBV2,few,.,TGTGCCAGCACCGCCGACGGAGGTAATGGCTACACCTTC,CASTADGGNGYTF
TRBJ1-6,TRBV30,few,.,TGTGCCTGGAGAGGGACCTATAATTCACCCCTCCACTTT,CAWRGTYNSPLHF
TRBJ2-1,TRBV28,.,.,TGTGCCAGCAGCCCACCCCTAGGCTCCTACAATGAGCAGTTCTTC,CASSPPLGSYNEQFF
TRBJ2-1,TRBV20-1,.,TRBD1,TGCAGTGCTAACGACAGGGGCAATGAGCAGTTCTTC,CSANDRGNEQFF
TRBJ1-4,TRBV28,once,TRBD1,TGTGCCAGCATAGCCTTAGGGACAGGGTACGAAAAACTGTTTTTT,CASIALGTGYEKLFF
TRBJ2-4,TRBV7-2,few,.,TGTGCCAGCAGCTTAGAGGGGACCCTACCGAAAAACATTCAGTACTTC,CASSLEGTLPKNIQYF
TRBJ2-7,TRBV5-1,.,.,TGCGCCAGCAGCTTGGACGGGTGGGAGAGTTCCTACGAGCAGTACTTC,CASSLDGWESSYEQYF
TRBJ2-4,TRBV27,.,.,TGTGCCAGCAGTTTATCTCCAGATGTGAACTTC,CASSLSPDVNF
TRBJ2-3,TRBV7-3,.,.,TGTGCCAGCAGCTCAAGGGGGGACACCCGCACAGATACGCAGTATTTT,CASSSRGDTRTDTQYF
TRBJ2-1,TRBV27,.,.,TGTGCCAGCAGTTTTGGTAGCCACAGCATATATGAGCAGTTCTTC,CASSFGSHSIYEQFF
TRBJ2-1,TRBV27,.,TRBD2,TGTGCCAGCAGTTTAACGACTAGCGGGAGGGCCAGGGAGCAGTTCTTC,CASSLTTSGRAREQFF
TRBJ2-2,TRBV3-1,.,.,TGTGCCAGCAGCCAAGTCCGCCCCGGGGAGCTGTTTTTT,CASSQVRPGELFF
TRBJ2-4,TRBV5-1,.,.,TGCGCCAGCAGCTTGGGAAGTTTCCAAAACATTCAGTACTTC,CASSLGSFQNIQYF
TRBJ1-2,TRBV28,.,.,TGTGCCAGCAGTTTAACCGAACAGGGCGCTTCTGGCTACACCTTC,CASSLTEQGASGYTF
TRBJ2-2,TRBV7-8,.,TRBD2,TGTGCCAGCAGCAAACTAGCGGGAGGTGGGGACACCGGGGAGCTGTTTTTT,CASSKLAGGGDTGELFF
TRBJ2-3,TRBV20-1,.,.,TGCAGTGCTAGAGGGGCGAGCGATAGCACAGATACGCAGTATTTT,CSARGASDSTDTQYF
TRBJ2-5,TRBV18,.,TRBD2,TGTGCCAGCTCGCTGAGCGGGATCCAAGAGACCCAGTACTTC,CASSLSGIQETQYF
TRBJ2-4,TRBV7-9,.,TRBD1,TGTGCCAGCAGCTCCTGGGACAGGGACGGGTACAAAAACATTCAGTACTTC,CASSSWDRDGYKNIQYF
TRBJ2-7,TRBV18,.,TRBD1,TGTGCCAGCTCACCAATGGACAGGCACTACGAGCAGTACTTC,CASSPMDRHYEQYF
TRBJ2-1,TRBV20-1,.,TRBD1,TGCAGTGCTAGAACCGGACAGGGCGGTGAGCAGTTCTTC,CSARTGQGGEQFF
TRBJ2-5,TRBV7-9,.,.,TGTGCCAGCAGCCCACTCGGGGACTCAAAAGATCCCGGAGAGACCCAGTACTTC,CASSPLGDSKDPGETQYF
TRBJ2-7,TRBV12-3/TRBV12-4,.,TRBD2,TGTGCCAGCAGTGGACAACTAGCGGGGGAGCAGTACTTC,CASSGQLAGEQYF
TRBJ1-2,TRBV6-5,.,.,TGTGCCAGCAGTTACTCGGGGGGCCAGTATGGCTACACCTTC,CASSYSGGQYGYTF
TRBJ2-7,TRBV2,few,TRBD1,TGTGCCAGCAGTGCTACAGGGGGCTACGAGCAGTACTTC,CASSATGGYEQYF
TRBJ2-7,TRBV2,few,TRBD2,TGTGCCAGCAGTGGGACTAGCGGTAACTCCTACGAGCAGTACTTC,CASSGTSGNSYEQYF
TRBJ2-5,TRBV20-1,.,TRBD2,TGCAGTGCTAGAGATCTAGCGGGAGGGCCGAGGGGACGGGAGACCCAGTACTTC,CSARDLAGGPRGRETQYF
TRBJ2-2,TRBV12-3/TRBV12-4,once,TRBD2,TGTGCCAGCAGAGCCGCGAGCTTGGTGAGCGGGAGTAACACCGGGGAGCTGTTTTTT,CASRAASLVSGSNTGELFF
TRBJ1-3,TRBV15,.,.,TGTGCCACCAGCAGGGACATTCCGGGGGTTCGTAACTCTGGAAACACCATATATTTT,CATSRDIPGVRNSGNTIYF
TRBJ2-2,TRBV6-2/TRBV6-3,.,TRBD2,TGTGCCAGCCGTTTTAAGAGCCAAGGACTAGCCGGCACCGGGGAGCTGTTTTTT,CASRFKSQGLAGTGELFF
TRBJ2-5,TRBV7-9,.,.,TGTGCCAGCAGCTTAGGGATGTGGACTATTAAGTCCCAAGAGACCCAGTACTTC,CASSLGMWTIKSQETQYF